This T cell receptor (beta chain) is from a study of neurological immune-mediated disorders. Points from the study as a whole: None of the CDR3 amino acid sequences found in expanded clones was shared across subjects. This suggests that the TCR-beta repertoires were private in all groups. HTLV-1-associated myelopathy had the most TCR clonal expansion, while multiple sclerosis had the least, a level that fell below healthy controls.

There are many counts of this clonotype. The antigen remains unidentified. Trimming cost V 4 bases and J 3 bases, with 13 bases left between them. The CDR3 is made up of 15 amino acids. CDR1 is SGDLS, CDR2 YYNGEE, per germline. Template-switch 5'RACE cDNA synthesis added a 10-nucleotide unique molecular identifier. TCRdb redid the calling of the 5' RACE reads with MiXCR, one entry per CDR3 protein. This sample yields 35,000 or so distinct CDR3 sequences, of which 12% to 15% are seen a single time; over 20% belongs to the top ten. Sequenced material: PBMCs. The chain uses TRBV9 and TRBJ2-2, with D perhaps matching TRBD1 (6 bases). This clonotype was obtained from a woman between 45 and 65 years old with HTLV-1-associated myelopathy (HAM/TSP). This chain's CDR3 is CASSPGETDTGELFF. The CDR3 coding sequence is TGTGCCAGCAGCCCAGGGGAAACGGACACCGGGGAGCTGTTTTTT.